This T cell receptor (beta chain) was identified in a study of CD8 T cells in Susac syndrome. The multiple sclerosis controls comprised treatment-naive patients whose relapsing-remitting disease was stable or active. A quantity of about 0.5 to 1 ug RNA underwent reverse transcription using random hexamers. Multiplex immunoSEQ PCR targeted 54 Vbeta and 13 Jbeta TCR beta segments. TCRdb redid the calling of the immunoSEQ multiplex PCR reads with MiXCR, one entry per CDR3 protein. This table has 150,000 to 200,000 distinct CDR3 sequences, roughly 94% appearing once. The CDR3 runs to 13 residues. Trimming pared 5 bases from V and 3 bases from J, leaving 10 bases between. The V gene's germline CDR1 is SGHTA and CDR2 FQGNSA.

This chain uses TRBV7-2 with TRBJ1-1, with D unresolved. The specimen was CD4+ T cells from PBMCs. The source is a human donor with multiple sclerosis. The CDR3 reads CASSVYRDTEAFF. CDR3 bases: TGTGCCAGCAGCGTCTATAGGGACACTGAAGCTTTCTTT.